Shown below are 6 T cell receptor beta chains from a single sample sequenced in a study of blood T cell repertoires in COVID-19. The repertoire was sequenced with immunoSEQ multiplex PCR; TCRdb's copy has only in-frame clones and lacks some. The sample has around 200,000 clones, roughly nine tenths seen once. Sequences were obtained from peripheral blood. Source of these receptors: a woman aged 50 to 65 with acute or convalescent COVID-19.

The chain links TRBV4-1 to TRBJ2-2, with 9 bases aligning to TRBD2. The junction had 6 bases not matched to a gene; V was cut back by 4 bases and J by 3 bases. CDR3 size: 16 residues. From germline, CDR1 is MGHRA and CDR2 YSYEKL. CDR3 sequence reads: CASSPNSGSDTGELFF. The CDR3 region has the DNA TGCGCCAGCAGCCCGAATAGCGGGAGTGACACCGGGGAGCTGTTTTTT.

The chain employs TRBV25-1 and TRBJ1-5; 8 bases are a match to TRBD1. The length of the CDR3 is 14 residues. Germline-derived CDR1 and CDR2 are MGHDK and SYGVNS. J lost 15 bases, V lost 4 bases, and 14 bases had no gene match. The CDR3 DNA reads as TGTGCCAGCAGTGGACATCTGGACAGGGCCGTTTTGCATTTT. Residues: CASSGHLDRAVLHF.

CDR3 in DNA: TGTGCCAGCTCACCACCGACAGGGGGTAATTCACCCCTCCACTTT. Protein: CASSPPTGGNSPLHF. The chain joins TRBV18 to TRBJ1-6; 9 positions match TRBD1. The CDR3 is 15 amino acids. The germline V gene encodes CDR1 KGHSH and CDR2 LQKENI. The J segment lost 6 bases and the V segment lost 0 bases, leaving 0 bases of the junction unmatched.

In the case of this clone: Within the sample, other DNA sequences also encode this same CDR3. The genes are TRBV6-1 and TRBJ2-4; a possible D gene is TRBD1 (5 bases). This CDR3 is 15 amino acids long. From germline, CDR1 is MNHNS and CDR2 SASEGT. Trimming removed 0 bases at V and 3 bases at J, with 9 bases between. CDR3: CASSEAGADKNIQYF. The CDR3 nucleotides read TGTGCCAGCAGTGAAGCAGGGGCGGACAAAAACATTCAGTACTTC.

The rearrangement uses TRBV7-8 and TRBJ1-2; maybe TRBD1 (6 bases). The V gene lost 2 bases and the J gene lost 6 bases, with 16 bases spanning the gap. This CDR3 has 15 amino acids. CDR1 and CDR2 from the germline V gene are SGHVS and FQNEAQ. This CDR3 reads CASSLSRQGYHGYTF. The CDR3 DNA reads TGTGCCAGCAGCTTAAGTCGGCAGGGGTACCATGGCTACACCTTC.

V and J are TRBV6-5 and TRBJ1-1, with a possible D match to TRBD1 (6 bases). Germline CDR1 MNHEY, CDR2 SVGAGI. Trimming removed 6 bases from V and 1 base from J, with 9 bases in between. The CDR3 is made up of 13 amino acids. Here the CDR3 DNA reads TGTGCCAGCAGACCGGGACAGAACACTGAAGCTTTCTTT. This sequence encodes CASRPGQNTEAFF.